This T cell receptor beta chain derives from a study of human T cells and chemical hapten exposure. Study overall: Variation in per-sample TCR yields came mainly from small pooled library volume differences.

Study-wide findings and caveats: Expanded TCR sets contained significantly more large CDR3 similarity clusters than controls.

This CDR3 contains 13 residues. Germline V CDR1 and CDR2: MNHEY, SVGAGI. Trimming removed 0 bases at V and 5 bases at J, with 7 bases between. Noted time point: patch test 2, 6 weeks after DPC sensitization. Stated treatment: therapeutic diphenylcyclopropenone sensitization with weekly scalp DPC. This clonotype was recorded at least ten times. Its matching antigen is unknown. TCRdb re-called the RACE reads through MiXCR, storing one row per CDR3 protein. Seen here are tens of thousands of distinct CDR3 sequences, roughly 10% observed once, and the top ten hold roughly 5%. Sequencing used whole blood, obtained in connection with sensitization to the hapten diphenylcyclopropenone (DPC). The gene calls are TRBV6-5 and TRBJ2-5; D is perhaps TRBD2 (5 bases). The TCR originated in a woman aged 50 to 60 with alopecia areata. Some clones in this sample may be carry-over from other donors' samples. The CDR3 sequence is CASSYSRGETQYF. The CDR3 DNA follows: TGTGCCAGCAGTTACTCGAGAGGGGAGACCCAGTACTTC.